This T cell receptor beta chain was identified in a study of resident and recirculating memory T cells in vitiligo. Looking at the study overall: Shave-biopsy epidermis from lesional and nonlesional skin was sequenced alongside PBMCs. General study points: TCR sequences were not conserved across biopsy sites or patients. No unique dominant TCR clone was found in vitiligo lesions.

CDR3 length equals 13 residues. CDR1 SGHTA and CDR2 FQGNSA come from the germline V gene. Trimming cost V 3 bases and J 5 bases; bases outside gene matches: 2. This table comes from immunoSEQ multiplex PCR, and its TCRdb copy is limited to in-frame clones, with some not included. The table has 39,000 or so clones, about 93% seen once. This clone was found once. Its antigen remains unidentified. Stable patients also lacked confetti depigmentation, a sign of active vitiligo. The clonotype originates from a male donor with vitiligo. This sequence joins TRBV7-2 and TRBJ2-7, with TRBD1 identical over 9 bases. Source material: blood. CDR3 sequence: CASSFGTGHEQYF. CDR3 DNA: TGTGCCAGCAGCTTCGGGACAGGGCACGAGCAGTACTTC.